The clone carrying this T cell receptor (beta chain) was seen ten or more times. The antigen is unknown. This record belongs to a study of breast tumors, draining lymph nodes, adjacent tissues. Study-wide findings and caveats: Tumor repertoires ranked between lymph nodes and nontumor tissue in diversity, with V and J gene preferences.

From the multiplex PCR reads, TCRdb called clonotypes with MiXCR, one entry per CDR3 protein. The sample holds about 180,000 distinct CDR3 sequences; around a third are singletons and the top ten take around 4%. The CDR3 totals 12 residues. Looked up from germline, CDR1 is SQVTM and CDR2 is ANQGSEA. V was cut by 6 bases and J by 3 bases, with 12 bases left in between. The lymph nodes were axillary draining lymph nodes from breast cancer patients. This receptor was obtained from a female donor with breast cancer. Some clones in this sample may be carry-over from other donors' samples. The chain uses TRBV29-1 and TRBJ2-7, with D tentatively TRBD1 or TRBD2 (7 bases each). Sequenced sample: axillary lymph node tissue. CDR3 sequence (DNA): TGCAGCGTCAGGGGGGGGGGCTACGAGCAGTACTTC. Translated: CSVRGGGYEQYF.